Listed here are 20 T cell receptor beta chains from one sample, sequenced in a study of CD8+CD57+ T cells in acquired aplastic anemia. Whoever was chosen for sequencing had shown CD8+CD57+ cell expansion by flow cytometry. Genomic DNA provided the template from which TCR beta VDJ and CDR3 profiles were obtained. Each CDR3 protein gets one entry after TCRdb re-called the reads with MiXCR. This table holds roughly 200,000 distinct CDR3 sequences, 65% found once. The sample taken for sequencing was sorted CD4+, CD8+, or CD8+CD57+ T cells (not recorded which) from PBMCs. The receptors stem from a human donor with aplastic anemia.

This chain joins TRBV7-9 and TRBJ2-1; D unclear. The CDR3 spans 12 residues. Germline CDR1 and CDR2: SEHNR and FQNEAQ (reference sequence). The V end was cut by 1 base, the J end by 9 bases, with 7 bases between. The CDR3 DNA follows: TGTGCCAGCAGCTTAGGAATGGGTGAGCAGTTCTTC. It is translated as CASSLGMGEQFF.

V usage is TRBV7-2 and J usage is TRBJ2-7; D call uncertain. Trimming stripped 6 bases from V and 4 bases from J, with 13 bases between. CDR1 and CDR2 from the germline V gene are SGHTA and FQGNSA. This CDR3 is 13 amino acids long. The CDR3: CASSALIEYEQYF. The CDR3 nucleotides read TGTGCCAGCAGTGCTCTCATTGAGTACGAGCAGTACTTC.

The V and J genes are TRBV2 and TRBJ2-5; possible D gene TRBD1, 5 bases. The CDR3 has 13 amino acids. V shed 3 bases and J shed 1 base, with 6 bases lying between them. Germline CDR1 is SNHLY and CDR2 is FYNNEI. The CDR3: CASSDGAQETQYF. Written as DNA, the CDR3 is TGTGCCAGCAGTGATGGGGCCCAAGAGACCCAGTACTTC.

CDR3 residues: CASSLRADSVTDTQYF. In DNA form, the CDR3 reads TGTGCCAGCAGCCTAAGGGCCGATTCGGTCACAGATACGCAGTATTTT. This chain links TRBV7-2 with TRBJ2-3; D call uncertain. The germline V gene has CDR1 SGHTA and CDR2 FQGNSA. The CDR3 loop spans 16 amino acids. The ends were cut back, 5 bases at V and 2 bases at J, with 17 bases in the middle.

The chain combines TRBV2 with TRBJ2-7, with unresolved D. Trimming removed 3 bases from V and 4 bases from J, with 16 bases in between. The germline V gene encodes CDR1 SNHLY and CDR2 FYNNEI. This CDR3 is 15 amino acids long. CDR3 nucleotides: TGTGCCAGCAGTGACGCGGTGGGTGGCAGGTACGAGCAGTACTTC. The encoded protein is CASSDAVGGRYEQYF.

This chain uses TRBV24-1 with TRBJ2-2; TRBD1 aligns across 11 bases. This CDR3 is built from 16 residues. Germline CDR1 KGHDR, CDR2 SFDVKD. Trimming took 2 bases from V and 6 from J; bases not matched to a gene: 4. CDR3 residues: CATSDWDRGVSGELFF. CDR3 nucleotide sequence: TGTGCCACCAGTGATTGGGACAGGGGGGTGTCCGGGGAGCTGTTTTTT.

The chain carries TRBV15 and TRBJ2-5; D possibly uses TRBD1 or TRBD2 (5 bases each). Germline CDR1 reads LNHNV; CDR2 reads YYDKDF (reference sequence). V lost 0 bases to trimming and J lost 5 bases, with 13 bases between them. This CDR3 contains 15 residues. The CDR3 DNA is TGTGCCACCAGCAGAGATTTGGGGGTAGGGGAGACCCAGTACTTC. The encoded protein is CATSRDLGVGETQYF.

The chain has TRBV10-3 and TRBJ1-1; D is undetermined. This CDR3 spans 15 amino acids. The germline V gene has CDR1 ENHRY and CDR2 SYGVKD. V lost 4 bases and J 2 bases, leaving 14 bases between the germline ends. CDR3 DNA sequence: TGTGCCATCAGTGTAGGGTGGGAGGGTAACACTGAAGCTTTCTTT. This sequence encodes CAISVGWEGNTEAFF.

The CDR3, as DNA: TGTGCCAGCAGTGGGACTATGAAGACCCAGTACTTC. Encoded protein: CASSGTMKTQYF. The V gene is TRBV2, the J gene TRBJ2-5; perhaps TRBD2 as D (6 bases). The ends were cut back, 4 bases at V and 6 bases at J, with 9 bases in the middle. The CDR3 spans 12 residues. Germline CDR1 SNHLY, CDR2 FYNNEI.

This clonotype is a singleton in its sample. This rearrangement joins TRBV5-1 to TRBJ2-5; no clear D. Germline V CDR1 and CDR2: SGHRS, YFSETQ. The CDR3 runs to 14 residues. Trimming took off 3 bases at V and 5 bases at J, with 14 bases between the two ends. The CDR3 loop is CASSSPSPDETQYF. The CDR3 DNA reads TGCGCCAGCAGCTCTCCCTCACCCGACGAGACCCAGTACTTC.

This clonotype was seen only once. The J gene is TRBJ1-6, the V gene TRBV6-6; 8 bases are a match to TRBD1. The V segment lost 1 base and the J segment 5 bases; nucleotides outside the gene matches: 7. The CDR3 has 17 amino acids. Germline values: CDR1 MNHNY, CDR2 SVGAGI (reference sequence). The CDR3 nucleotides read TGTGCCAGCAGTTACTACGGACAGGGAACGAATAATTCACCCCTCCACTTT. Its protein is CASSYYGQGTNNSPLHF.

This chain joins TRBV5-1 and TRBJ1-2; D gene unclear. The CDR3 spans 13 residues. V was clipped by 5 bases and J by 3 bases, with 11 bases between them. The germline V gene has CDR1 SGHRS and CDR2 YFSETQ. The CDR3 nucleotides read TGCGCCAGCAGTTTAGGGTCGGACTATGGCTACACCTTC. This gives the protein CASSLGSDYGYTF.

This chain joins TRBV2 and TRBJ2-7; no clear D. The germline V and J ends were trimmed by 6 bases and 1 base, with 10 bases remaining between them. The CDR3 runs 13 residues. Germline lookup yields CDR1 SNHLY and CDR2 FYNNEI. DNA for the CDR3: TGTGCCAGCAGGGAGACATCTTCCTACGAGCAGTACTTC. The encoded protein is CASRETSSYEQYF.

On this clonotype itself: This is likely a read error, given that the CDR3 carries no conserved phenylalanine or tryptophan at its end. CDR3 nucleotides: TGTGCCAGCAGCTTAGATGGGTTCGAGCAGTACCTC. Translating it yields CASSLDGFEQYL. The V and J genes are TRBV7-2 and TRBJ2-7; no clear D. Trimming removed 1 base from V and 6 bases from J, with 7 bases in between. The CDR3 sequence is 12 residues long. Per the germline V gene, CDR1 is SGHTA and CDR2 is FQGNSA.

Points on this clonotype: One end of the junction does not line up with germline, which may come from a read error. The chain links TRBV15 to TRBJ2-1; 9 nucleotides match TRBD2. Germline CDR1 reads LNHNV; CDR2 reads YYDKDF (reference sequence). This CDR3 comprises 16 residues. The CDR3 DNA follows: TGTGCCACCAGCAGAGGACTAGCGGCCTCCTACAATGAGCGGTTCTTC. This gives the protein CATSRGLAASYNERFF.

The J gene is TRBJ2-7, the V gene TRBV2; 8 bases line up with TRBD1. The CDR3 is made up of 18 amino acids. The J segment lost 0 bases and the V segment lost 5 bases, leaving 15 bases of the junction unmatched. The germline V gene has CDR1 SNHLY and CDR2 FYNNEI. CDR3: CASSYPATLDRASYEQYF. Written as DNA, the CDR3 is TGTGCCAGCAGTTACCCTGCAACCCTGGACAGGGCCTCCTACGAGCAGTACTTC.

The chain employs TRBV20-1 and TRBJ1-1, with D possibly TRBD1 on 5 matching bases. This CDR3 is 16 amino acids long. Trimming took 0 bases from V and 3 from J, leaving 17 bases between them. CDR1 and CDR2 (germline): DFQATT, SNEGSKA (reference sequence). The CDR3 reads CSAREGVAGGDTEAFF. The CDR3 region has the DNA TGCAGTGCTAGAGAGGGGGTTGCCGGCGGGGACACTGAAGCTTTCTTT.

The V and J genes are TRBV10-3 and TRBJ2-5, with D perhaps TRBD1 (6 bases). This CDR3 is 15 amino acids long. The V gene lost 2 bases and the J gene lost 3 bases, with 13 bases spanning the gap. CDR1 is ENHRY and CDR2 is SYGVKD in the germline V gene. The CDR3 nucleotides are TGTGCCATCAGTGAGGTCGGTACAGGGAAAGAGACCCAGTACTTC. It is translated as CAISEVGTGKETQYF.

CDR3 in DNA: TGTGCCACAATGACCGGGGAAAATGAGCAGTTCTTC. Translation: CATMTGENEQFF. The rearrangement joins TRBV10-3 to TRBJ2-1, with D maybe TRBD2 (5 bases). The CDR3 length is 12 residues. With 10 bases removed from V and 7 bases from J, the gap between germline ends came to 14 bases. The germline V gene encodes CDR1 ENHRY and CDR2 SYGVKD.

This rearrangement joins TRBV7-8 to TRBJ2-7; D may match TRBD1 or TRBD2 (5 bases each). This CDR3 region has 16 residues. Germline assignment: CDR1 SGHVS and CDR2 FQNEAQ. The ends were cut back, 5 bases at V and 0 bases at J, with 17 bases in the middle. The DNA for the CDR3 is TGTGCCAGCAGCGAATCTGGGACGGGGAGCTCCTACGAGCAGTACTTC. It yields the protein CASSESGTGSSYEQYF.